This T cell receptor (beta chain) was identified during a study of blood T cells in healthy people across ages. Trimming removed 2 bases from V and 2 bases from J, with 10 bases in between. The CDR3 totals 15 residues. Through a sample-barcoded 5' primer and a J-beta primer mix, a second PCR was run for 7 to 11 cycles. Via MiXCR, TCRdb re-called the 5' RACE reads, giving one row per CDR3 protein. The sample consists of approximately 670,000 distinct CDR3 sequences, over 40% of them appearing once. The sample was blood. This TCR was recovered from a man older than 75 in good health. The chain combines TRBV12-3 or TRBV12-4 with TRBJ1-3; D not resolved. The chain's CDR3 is CASSLKGLPGNTIYF. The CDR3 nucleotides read TGTGCCAGCAGTTTAAAGGGCCTACCTGGAAACACCATATATTTT.